The present entry profiles one T cell receptor (beta chain) with its context. Using immunoSEQ multiplex PCR, the repertoire was profiled, and TCRdb retains in-frame clones only, with some absent. The sample yields about 98,000 clones, roughly 83% seen once. This sample stems from a study of graft-versus-host responses after intestinal transplantation. Germline lookup yields CDR1 SEHNR and CDR2 FQNEAQ (reference sequence). The CDR3 spans 15 residues. The J segment lost 3 bases and the V segment lost 5 bases, leaving 7 bases of the junction unmatched. This chain connects TRBV7-9 to TRBJ2-1; TRBD1 matches at 7 bases. This clonotype was obtained from a human patient who received an intestinal transplant, so some T cells may come from the graft donor. The source was PBMCs, collected 255 days after intestinal transplant. DNA for the CDR3: TGTGCCAGCAGCCCTAGACAGGGCCGCTACAATGAGCAGTTCTTC. Its protein product is CASSPRQGRYNEQFF.